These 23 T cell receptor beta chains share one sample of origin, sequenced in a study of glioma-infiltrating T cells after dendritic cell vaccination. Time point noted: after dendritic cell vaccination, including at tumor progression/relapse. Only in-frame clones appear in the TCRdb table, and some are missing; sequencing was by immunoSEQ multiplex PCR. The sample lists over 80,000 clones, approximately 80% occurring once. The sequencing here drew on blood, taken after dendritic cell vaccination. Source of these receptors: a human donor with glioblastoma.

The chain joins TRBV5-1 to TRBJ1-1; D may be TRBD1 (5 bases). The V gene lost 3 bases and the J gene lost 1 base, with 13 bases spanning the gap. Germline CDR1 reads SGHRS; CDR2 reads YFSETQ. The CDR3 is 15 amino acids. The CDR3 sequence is CASSWRGVANTEAFF. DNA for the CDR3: TGCGCCAGCAGCTGGAGGGGTGTTGCGAACACTGAAGCTTTCTTT.

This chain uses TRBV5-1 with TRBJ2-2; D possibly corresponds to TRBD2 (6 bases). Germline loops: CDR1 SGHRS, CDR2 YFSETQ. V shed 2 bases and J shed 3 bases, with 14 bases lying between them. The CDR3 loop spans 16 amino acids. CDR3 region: CASSFGNAGYTGELFF. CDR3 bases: TGCGCCAGCAGCTTCGGCAACGCGGGGTACACCGGGGAGCTGTTTTTT. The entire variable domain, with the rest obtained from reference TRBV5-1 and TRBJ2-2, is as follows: KAGVTQTPRYLIKTRGQQVTLSCSPISGHRSVSWYQQTPGQGLQFLFEYFSETQRNKGNFPGRFSGRQFSNSRSEMNVSTLELGDSALYLCASSFGNAGYTGELFFGEGSRLTVL.

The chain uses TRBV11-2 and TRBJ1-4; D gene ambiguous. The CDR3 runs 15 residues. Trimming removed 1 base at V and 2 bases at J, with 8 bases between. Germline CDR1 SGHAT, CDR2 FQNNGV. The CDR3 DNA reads TGTGCCAGCAGCTTAGGAGGAACCACTAATGAAAAACTGTTTTTT. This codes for CASSLGGTTNEKLFF.

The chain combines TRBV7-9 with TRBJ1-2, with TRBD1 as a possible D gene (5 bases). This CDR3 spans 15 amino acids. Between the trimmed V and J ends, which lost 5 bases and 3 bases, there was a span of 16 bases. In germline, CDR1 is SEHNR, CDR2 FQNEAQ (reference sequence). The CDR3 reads CASSLSGGGYYGYTF. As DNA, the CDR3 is TGTGCCAGCAGCCTCTCCGGGGGGGGATACTATGGCTACACCTTC.

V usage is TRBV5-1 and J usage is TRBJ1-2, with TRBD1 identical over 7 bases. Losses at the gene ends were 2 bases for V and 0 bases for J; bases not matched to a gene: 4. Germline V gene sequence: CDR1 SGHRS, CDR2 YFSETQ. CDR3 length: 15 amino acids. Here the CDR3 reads CASSFTGEANYGYTF. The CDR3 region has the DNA TGCGCCAGCAGCTTTACAGGGGAAGCTAACTATGGCTACACCTTC.

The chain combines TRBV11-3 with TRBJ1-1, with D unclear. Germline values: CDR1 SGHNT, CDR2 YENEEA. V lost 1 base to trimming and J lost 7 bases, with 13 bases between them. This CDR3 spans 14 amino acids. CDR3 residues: CASSLGNSGSEAFF. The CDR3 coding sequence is TGTGCCAGCAGCTTAGGGAATTCCGGGAGTGAAGCTTTCTTT. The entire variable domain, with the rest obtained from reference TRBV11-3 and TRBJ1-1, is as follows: EAGVVQSPRYKIIEKKQPVAFWCNPISGHNTLYWYLQNLGQGPELLIRYENEEAVDDSQLPKDRFSAERLKGVDSTLKIQPAELGDSAVYLCASSLGNSGSEAFFGQGTRLTVV.

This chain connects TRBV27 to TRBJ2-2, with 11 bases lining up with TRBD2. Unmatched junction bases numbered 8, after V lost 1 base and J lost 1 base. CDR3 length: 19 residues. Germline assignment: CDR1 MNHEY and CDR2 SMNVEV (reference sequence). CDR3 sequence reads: CASSLLGRGLAENTGELFF. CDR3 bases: TGTGCCAGCAGTTTATTAGGCAGGGGACTAGCGGAGAACACCGGGGAGCTGTTTTTT.

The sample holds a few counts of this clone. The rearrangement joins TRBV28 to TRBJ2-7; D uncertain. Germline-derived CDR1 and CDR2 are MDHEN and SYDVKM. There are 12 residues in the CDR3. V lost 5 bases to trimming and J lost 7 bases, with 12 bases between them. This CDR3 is CASSLPTKEQYF. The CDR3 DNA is TGTGCCAGCAGTCTACCAACCAAAGAGCAGTACTTC.

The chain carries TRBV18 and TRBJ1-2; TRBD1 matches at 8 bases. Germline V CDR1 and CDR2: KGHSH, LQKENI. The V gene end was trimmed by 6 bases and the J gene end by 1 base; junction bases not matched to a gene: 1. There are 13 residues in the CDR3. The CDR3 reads CASSDRDNYGYTF. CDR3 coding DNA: TGTGCCAGCTCGGACAGGGATAACTATGGCTACACCTTC.

The CDR3 nucleotides read TGTGCCAGCAGTTACATTGGGACAGGCGCCGAGACCCAGTACTTC. It specifies CASSYIGTGAETQYF. The chain joins TRBV6-6 to TRBJ2-5; 8 positions agree with TRBD1. The J segment lost 5 bases and the V segment lost 2 bases, leaving 7 bases of the junction unmatched. Germline V gene data show CDR1 as MNHNY and CDR2 as SVGAGI (reference sequence). CDR3 size: 15 residues.

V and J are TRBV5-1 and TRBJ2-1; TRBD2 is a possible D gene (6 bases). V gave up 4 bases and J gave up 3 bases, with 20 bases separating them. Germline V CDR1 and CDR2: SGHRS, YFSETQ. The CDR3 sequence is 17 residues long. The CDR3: CASSGRSGSTIYNEQFF. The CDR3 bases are TGCGCCAGCAGCGGACGTAGCGGCTCTACAATCTACAATGAGCAGTTCTTC.

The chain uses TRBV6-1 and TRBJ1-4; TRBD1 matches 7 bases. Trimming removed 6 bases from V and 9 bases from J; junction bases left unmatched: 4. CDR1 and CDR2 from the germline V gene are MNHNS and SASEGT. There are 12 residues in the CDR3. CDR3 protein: CASSLQGKKLFF. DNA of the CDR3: TGTGCCAGCAGCCTACAGGGGAAAAAACTGTTTTTT.

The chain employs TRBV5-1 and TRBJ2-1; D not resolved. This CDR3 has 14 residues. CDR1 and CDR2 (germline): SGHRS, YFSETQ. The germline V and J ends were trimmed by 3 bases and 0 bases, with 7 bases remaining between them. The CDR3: CASSWADSYNEQFF. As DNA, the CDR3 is TGCGCCAGCAGCTGGGCAGACTCCTACAATGAGCAGTTCTTC. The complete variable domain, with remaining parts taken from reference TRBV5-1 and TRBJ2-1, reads KAGVTQTPRYLIKTRGQQVTLSCSPISGHRSVSWYQQTPGQGLQFLFEYFSETQRNKGNFPGRFSGRQFSNSRSEMNVSTLELGDSALYLCASSWADSYNEQFFGPGTRLTVL.

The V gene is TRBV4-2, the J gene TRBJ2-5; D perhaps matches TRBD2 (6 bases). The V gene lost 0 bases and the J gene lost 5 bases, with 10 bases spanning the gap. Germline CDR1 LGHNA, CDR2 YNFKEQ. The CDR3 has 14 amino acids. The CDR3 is CASSQESGRETQYF. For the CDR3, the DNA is TGTGCCAGCAGCCAAGAGTCAGGGAGGGAGACCCAGTACTTC.

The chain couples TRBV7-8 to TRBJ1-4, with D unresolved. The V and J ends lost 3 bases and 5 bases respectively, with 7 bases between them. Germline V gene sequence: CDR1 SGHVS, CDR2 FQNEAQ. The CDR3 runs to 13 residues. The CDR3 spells CASSLGGNEKLFF. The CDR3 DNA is TGTGCCAGCAGCTTGGGCGGGAATGAAAAACTGTTTTTT.

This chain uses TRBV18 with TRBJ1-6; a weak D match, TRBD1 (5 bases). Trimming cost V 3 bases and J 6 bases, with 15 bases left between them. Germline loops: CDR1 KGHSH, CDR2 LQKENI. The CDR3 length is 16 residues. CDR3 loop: CASSPPGGVGNSPLHF. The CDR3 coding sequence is TGTGCCAGCTCACCTCCCGGGGGTGTAGGTAATTCACCCCTCCACTTT.

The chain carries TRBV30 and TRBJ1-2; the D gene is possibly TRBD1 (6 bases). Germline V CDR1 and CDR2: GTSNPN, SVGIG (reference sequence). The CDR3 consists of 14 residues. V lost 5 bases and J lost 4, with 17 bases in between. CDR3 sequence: CAWASDRTSYGYTF. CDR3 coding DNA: TGTGCCTGGGCTAGTGACAGGACTAGCTATGGCTACACCTTC.

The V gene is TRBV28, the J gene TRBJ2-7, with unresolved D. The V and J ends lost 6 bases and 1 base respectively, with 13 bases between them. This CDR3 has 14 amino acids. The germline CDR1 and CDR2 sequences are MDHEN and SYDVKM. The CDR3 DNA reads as TGTGCCAGCAGCCTTGAGGTCAAGTCCTACGAGCAGTACGTC. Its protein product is CASSLEVKSYEQYV.

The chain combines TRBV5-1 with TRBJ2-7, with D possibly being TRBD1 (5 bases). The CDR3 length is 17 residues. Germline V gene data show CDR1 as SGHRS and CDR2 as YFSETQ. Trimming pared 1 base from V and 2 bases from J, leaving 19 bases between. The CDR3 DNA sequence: TGCGCCAGCAGCTTGACCCGCAGGGTATACTCTCCCTACGAGCAGTACTTC. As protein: CASSLTRRVYSPYEQYF.

In DNA, the CDR3 is TGTGCCATCAGTGAGGGATTTGGCGGCACCATATATTTT. It translates to CAISEGFGGTIYF. This chain connects TRBV10-3 to TRBJ1-3; no clear D. The CDR3 spans 13 residues. The germline V gene has CDR1 ENHRY and CDR2 SYGVKD. With 2 bases removed from V and 9 bases from J, the gap between germline ends came to 11 bases.

This CDR3 is CASSLYPDRIYGYTF. The CDR3 region has the DNA TGTGCCAGCAGTTTATACCCGGACAGGATCTATGGCTACACCTTC. This rearrangement joins TRBV27 to TRBJ1-2; 7 bases are a match to TRBD1. Per the germline V gene, CDR1 is MNHEY and CDR2 is SMNVEV (reference sequence). The CDR3 extends over 15 amino acids. J lost 4 bases, V lost 1 base, and 6 bases had no gene match.

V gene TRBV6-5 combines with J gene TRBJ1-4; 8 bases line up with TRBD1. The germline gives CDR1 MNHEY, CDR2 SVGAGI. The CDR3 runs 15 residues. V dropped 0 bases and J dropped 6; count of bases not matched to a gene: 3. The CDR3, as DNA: TGTGCCAGCAGTTACTCACGCAGGGGGCATGAAAAACTGTTTTTT. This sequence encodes CASSYSRRGHEKLFF.

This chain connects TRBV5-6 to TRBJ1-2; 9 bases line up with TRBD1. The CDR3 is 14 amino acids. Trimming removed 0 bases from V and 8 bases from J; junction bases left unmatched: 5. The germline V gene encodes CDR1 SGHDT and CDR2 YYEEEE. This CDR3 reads CASSLGDREYGYTF. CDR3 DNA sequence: TGTGCCAGCAGCTTGGGGGACAGGGAATACGGCTACACCTTC.